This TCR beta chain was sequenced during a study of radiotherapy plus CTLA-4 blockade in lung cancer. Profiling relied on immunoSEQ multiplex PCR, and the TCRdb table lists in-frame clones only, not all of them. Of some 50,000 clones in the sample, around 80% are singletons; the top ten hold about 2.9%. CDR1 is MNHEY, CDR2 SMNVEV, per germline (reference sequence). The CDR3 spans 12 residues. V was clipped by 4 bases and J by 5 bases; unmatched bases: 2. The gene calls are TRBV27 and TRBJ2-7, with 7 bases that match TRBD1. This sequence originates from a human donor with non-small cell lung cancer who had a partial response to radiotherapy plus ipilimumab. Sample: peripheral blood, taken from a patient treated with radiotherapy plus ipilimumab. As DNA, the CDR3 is TGTGCCAGCAGTTCCCAGGGGGACGAGCAGTACTTC. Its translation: CASSSQGDEQYF.